One and the same sample provided the 16 T cell receptor beta chains below, sequenced in a study of immune heterogeneity within non-small cell lung tumors. Bulk tumor gDNA, about 630 ng per sample, served as the TCR template. Biopsy collection occurred during surgery, with several far-apart biopsies per primary tumor. The cohort was untreated, with newly diagnosed non-small cell lung cancer undergoing curative surgery. TCR beta CDR3 was amplified by multiplex PCR using 32 V and 13 J primers. TCRdb fed the multiplex PCR reads into MiXCR, producing one record per CDR3 protein. This table holds 1,700 or so distinct CDR3 sequences, under 55% found once. Sequenced input: lung tumor tissue. The receptor set was obtained from a man aged 60-69 years with non-small cell lung cancer.

The CDR3 sequence: CAWAGEADEKLFF. CDR3 coding DNA: TGTGCCTGGGCAGGGGAAGCAGATGAAAAACTGTTTTTT. The chain has TRBV30 and TRBJ1-4; tentative D call: TRBD1 (6 bases). This CDR3 has 13 residues. The V gene's germline CDR1 is GTSNPN and CDR2 SVGIG (reference sequence). V lost 5 bases and J lost 6, with 13 bases in between.

The V and J genes are TRBV27 and TRBJ2-2, with TRBD2 identical over 10 bases. With 5 bases clipped from V and 7 bases from J, the junction kept 1 base outside the gene matches. This CDR3 is 13 amino acids long. CDR1 and CDR2 (germline): MNHEY, SMNVEV (reference sequence). The CDR3 nucleotides are TGTGCCAGCAGTACTAGCGGGGACGGGGAGCTGTTTTTT. Encoded protein: CASSTSGDGELFF.

This clonotype occurred once. The rearrangement uses TRBV7-3 and TRBJ2-1; D is undetermined. CDR3 length equals 15 residues. Germline V gives CDR1 SGHTA, CDR2 FQGTGA. The V gene lost 5 bases and the J gene lost 0 bases, with 11 bases spanning the gap. CDR3 region: CASSLTVDSYNEQFF. The CDR3 coding sequence is TGTGCCAGCAGCCTTACAGTGGACTCCTACAATGAGCAGTTCTTC.

A word on this clonotype: A read error may be the cause here, since a much bigger clone is one base away. V is TRBV18 and J is TRBJ2-3; 12 bases line up with TRBD2. Per the germline V gene, CDR1 is KGHSH and CDR2 is LQKENI. The CDR3 is made up of 19 amino acids. DNA of the CDR3: TGTGCCACCTCACCAAGGACTAGCGGGACCCCCCCAGGCGCAGATACGCAGTATTTT. It encodes CATSPRTSGTPPGADTQYF. The full variable domain, its missing parts supplied by reference TRBV18 and TRBJ2-3, is NAGVMQNPRHLVRRRGQEARLRCSPMKGHSHVYWYRQLPEEGLKFMVYLQKENIIDESGMPKERFSAEFPKEGPSILRIQQVVRGDSAAYFCATSPRTSGTPPGADTQYFGPGTRLTVL.

V is TRBV6-2 or TRBV6-3 and J is TRBJ1-5; tentatively, D is TRBD1 (5 bases). This CDR3 has 15 amino acids. Trimming removed 5 bases from V and 0 bases from J, with 11 bases in between. In germline, CDR1 is MNHEY, CDR2 SVGEGT. The DNA of the CDR3 is TGTGCCAGCAGTATTCCAGGGCTTAGCAATCAGCCCCAGCATTTT. Translated: CASSIPGLSNQPQHF.

The chain combines TRBV20-1 with TRBJ1-1; tentatively, D is TRBD1 (6 bases). Germline CDR1 reads DFQATT; CDR2 reads SNEGSKA (reference sequence). Trimming removed 3 bases from V and 0 bases from J, with 14 bases in between. The CDR3 is 15 residues long. This CDR3 reads CSASGWGALNTEAFF. The CDR3 DNA follows: TGCAGTGCTAGCGGCTGGGGGGCTTTGAACACTGAAGCTTTCTTT.

The chain combines TRBV12-3 or TRBV12-4 with TRBJ2-1; no clear D gene. The ends were cut back, 8 bases at V and 8 bases at J, with 10 bases in the middle. The CDR3 is 11 amino acids. The DNA for the CDR3 is TGTGCCAGCTCCCTTGTTTATGAGCAGTTCTTC. This gives the protein CASSLVYEQFF.

This sequence joins TRBV24-1 and TRBJ2-3; 13 positions agree with TRBD2. CDR1 and CDR2 (germline): KGHDR, SFDVKD. Germline trimming cut 4 bases from V and 5 bases from J; bases unmatched to any gene: 5. There are 16 residues in the CDR3. For the CDR3, the DNA is TGTGCCACCAGTGAGGGACTAGCGGGATATTTAGATACGCAGTATTTT. It is translated as CATSEGLAGYLDTQYF.

This clonotype is large within its sample. The chain is built from TRBV20-1 and TRBJ2-7; 10 nucleotides match TRBD2. Germline V CDR1 and CDR2: DFQATT, SNEGSKA (reference sequence). The CDR3 is 16 residues long. The J segment lost 4 bases and the V segment lost 0 bases, leaving 9 bases of the junction unmatched. CDR3 DNA sequence: TGCAGTGCTAGAGATGTGGGACTAGCGATAGGTTACGAGCAGTACGTC. This gives the protein CSARDVGLAIGYEQYV.

This clonotype was seen a few times. The rearrangement links TRBV15 to TRBJ2-1, with TRBD2 matching 12 bases. Germline values: CDR1 LNHNV, CDR2 YYDKDF (reference sequence). J gave up 7 bases and V 5 bases, and 6 bases lay outside the gene matches. The CDR3 extends over 15 amino acids. CDR3 sequence reads: CATSATSGSANEQFF. CDR3 DNA sequence: TGTGCCACCAGCGCGACTAGCGGGAGTGCTAATGAGCAGTTCTTC.

This clonotype was recorded a few times. V is TRBV4-1 and J is TRBJ1-1, with 7 bases lining up with TRBD1. CDR1 and CDR2 (germline): MGHRA, YSYEKL. This CDR3 is 13 amino acids long. Unmatched junction bases numbered 6, after V lost 1 base and J lost 10 bases. This CDR3 reads CASSQGLTGAAFF. The CDR3, as DNA: TGCGCCAGCAGCCAAGGCCTTACAGGGGCAGCTTTCTTT.

The chain combines TRBV20-1 with TRBJ1-5; 8 bases are a match to TRBD1. The germline CDR1 and CDR2 sequences are DFQATT and SNEGSKA (reference sequence). V was pared by 6 bases and J by 2 bases, with 6 bases of the junction left unmatched. CDR3 size: 14 residues. The CDR3 protein is CSAPKGQGNQPQHF. CDR3 in DNA: TGCAGTGCGCCTAAGGGACAGGGCAATCAGCCCCAGCATTTT.

The chain uses TRBV19 and TRBJ1-1; 11 positions match TRBD1. V shed 9 bases, J shed 1 base, and the junction held 7 bases outside the gene matches. The CDR3 has 15 amino acids. The germline gives CDR1 LNHDA, CDR2 SQIVND (reference sequence). This CDR3 reads CASAGQGVRNTEAFF. CDR3 bases: TGTGCCAGCGCGGGACAGGGGGTAAGGAACACTGAAGCTTTCTTT.

This clonotype is large. The CDR3 DNA reads as TGTGCCACCAGCAGAGATAGTCGGTTTACTGAAGCTTTCTTT. It is translated as CATSRDSRFTEAFF. The chain carries TRBV15 and TRBJ1-1; D remains ambiguous. V was clipped by 0 bases and J by 5 bases, with 10 bases between them. This CDR3 contains 14 residues. CDR1 is LNHNV, CDR2 YYDKDF, per germline (reference sequence).

This chain links TRBV2 with TRBJ1-1; D may be TRBD1 (6 bases). There are 14 residues in the CDR3. Germline CDR1 reads SNHLY; CDR2 reads FYNNEI. With 6 bases removed from V and 0 bases from J, the gap between germline ends came to 11 bases. CDR3 coding DNA: TGTGCCAGCAGACAGGGTATCATGAACACTGAAGCTTTCTTT. Translating it yields CASRQGIMNTEAFF.

The V call is TRBV18, the J call TRBJ2-5; TRBD1 matches 8 bases. This CDR3 region has 13 residues. CDR1 is KGHSH and CDR2 is LQKENI in the germline V gene. The trim removed 5 bases at V and 6 bases at J, leaving 5 bases unmatched. The DNA for the CDR3 is TGTGCCAGCTCATTGGACAGGGACCAGACCCAGTACTTC. It translates to CASSLDRDQTQYF.